This TCR beta chain was captured in a study of blood T cell repertoires in COVID-19. Study information: The United States, Italy and Spain supplied acute and convalescent COVID-19 samples. In each case, the material was cDNA or gDNA derived from T cells, B-cell-depleted T cells, or PBMCs.

Per the germline V gene, CDR1 is MNHEY and CDR2 is SVGAGI. CDR3 length: 12 amino acids. The V gene lost 6 bases and the J gene lost 4 bases, with 6 bases spanning the gap. Sequencing was performed with immunoSEQ multiplex PCR; in TCRdb, only in-frame clones are kept and a portion is missing. Of under 95,000 clones listed, roughly 85% are singletons. The chain employs TRBV6-5 and TRBJ2-2, with unresolved D. Sequences were obtained from peripheral blood. This TCR was sampled from a human donor in a cohort sampled during active COVID-19. The DNA of the CDR3 is TGTGCCAGCAGGCGTGGCACCGGGGAGCTGTTTTTT. It specifies CASRRGTGELFF.